The 30 T cell receptor beta chains below all came from one sample that was sequenced in a study of blood T cell repertoires in COVID-19. The repertoire was sequenced with immunoSEQ multiplex PCR; TCRdb's copy has only in-frame clones and lacks some. Of some 390,000 clones in the sample, about 90% were seen once. The sample taken for sequencing was PBMCs or T cells enriched from blood (not recorded which). The origin of the receptors is a woman in her twenties or thirties who had recovered from COVID-19.

The chain is built from TRBV27 and TRBJ2-1; D is unclear. CDR1 MNHEY and CDR2 SMNVEV come from the germline V gene (reference sequence). Trimming cost V 4 bases and J 5 bases, with 9 bases left between them. The CDR3 has 13 amino acids. The CDR3 nucleotides read TGTGCCAGCAGTTCTCTTTCCGACAATGAGCAGTTCTTC. Translation: CASSSLSDNEQFF.

This clone came up a few times. This chain connects TRBV7-2 to TRBJ1-5; D not resolved. This CDR3 spans 14 amino acids. Germline V gene data show CDR1 as SGHTA and CDR2 as FQGNSA. V dropped 6 bases and J dropped 4 bases, with 13 bases sitting between them. The CDR3 DNA reads TGTGCCAGCAGTCAAGACTCGCGAAATCAGCCCCAGCATTTT. Amino acids: CASSQDSRNQPQHF.

The chain combines TRBV14 with TRBJ2-1, with D unclear. There are 13 residues in the CDR3. CDR1 and CDR2 (germline): SGHDN, FVKESK. The germline V and J ends were trimmed by 0 bases and 7 bases, with 7 bases remaining between them. CDR3 amino acids: CASSQDRRNEQFF. The CDR3 DNA sequence: TGTGCCAGCAGCCAAGATCGGCGGAATGAGCAGTTCTTC.

The chain combines TRBV28 with TRBJ2-7; TRBD1 matches at 7 bases. Germline assignment: CDR1 MDHEN and CDR2 SYDVKM. The length of the CDR3 is 15 residues. With 2 bases clipped from V and 3 bases from J, the junction kept 7 bases outside the gene matches. The CDR3 DNA sequence: TGTGCCAGCAGTTTACTGCAGGGGGTTAGCTACGAGCAGTACTTC. Translation: CASSLLQGVSYEQYF.

J is TRBJ1-1 and V is TRBV6-2 or TRBV6-3, with 7 bases aligning to TRBD1. J was trimmed by 5 bases and V by 2 bases; bases with no gene match: 8. The germline CDR1 and CDR2 sequences are MNHEY and SVGEGT. The CDR3 length is 15 residues. This chain's CDR3 is CASSYRAGGETEAFF. The CDR3 DNA is TGTGCCAGCAGTTACCGGGCAGGGGGAGAGACTGAAGCTTTCTTT.

The chain combines TRBV6-1 with TRBJ2-7; TRBD2 is a possible D gene (6 bases). V shed 2 bases and J shed 1 base, with 15 bases lying between them. Germline V lookup: CDR1 MNHNS, CDR2 SASEGT. CDR3 length equals 16 residues. CDR3 sequence: CASSEYHPAGSYEQYF. The CDR3 DNA reads as TGTGCCAGCAGTGAATATCATCCCGCGGGGTCCTACGAGCAGTACTTC.

This CDR3 is CASSSGQGIGSPLHF. DNA for the CDR3: TGTGCCAGCAGCTCGGGACAGGGGATCGGCTCACCCCTCCACTTT. The rearrangement uses TRBV7-9 and TRBJ1-6, with 10 positions matching TRBD1. Unmatched junction bases numbered 7, after V lost 4 bases and J lost 10 bases. The CDR3 is 15 amino acids. The germline V gene encodes CDR1 SEHNR and CDR2 FQNEAQ (reference sequence).

This chain links TRBV7-9 with TRBJ2-2, with TRBD2 matching 7 bases. Germline V gene data show CDR1 as SEHNR and CDR2 as FQNEAQ (reference sequence). V lost 5 bases and J lost 3; bases outside the gene matches: 3. The length of the CDR3 is 14 residues. The CDR3 DNA sequence: TGTGCCAGCAGCATCCTAGCGGACACCGGGGAGCTGTTTTTT. It codes for CASSILADTGELFF.

This chain joins TRBV19 and TRBJ2-3, with TRBD2 as a possible D gene (6 bases). Trimming stripped 6 bases from V and 5 bases from J, with 9 bases between. The V gene's germline CDR1 is LNHDA and CDR2 SQIVND (reference sequence). This CDR3 spans 12 amino acids. The CDR3 sequence is CASRGREDTQYF. The CDR3 DNA is TGTGCCAGTAGGGGGCGGGAAGATACGCAGTATTTT.

The V call is TRBV12-5, the J call TRBJ2-1, with 7 bases fitting TRBD1. Germline CDR1 is LGHNT and CDR2 is FRNRAP. Trimming removed 0 bases from V and 8 bases from J; junction bases left unmatched: 10. The CDR3 runs 16 residues. This chain's CDR3 is CASGLVRQGPKDEQFF. As DNA, the CDR3 is TGTGCTAGTGGTTTGGTAAGACAGGGACCGAAAGATGAGCAGTTCTTC.

This sequence joins TRBV19 and TRBJ1-2, with D unresolved. V lost 3 bases, J lost 8 bases, and 10 bases lay in between. The CDR3 is 12 amino acids. Germline V gene data show CDR1 as LNHDA and CDR2 as SQIVND (reference sequence). The CDR3, as DNA: TGTGCCAGTAGTATGCTAGGTCCCGGCTACACCTTC. Translation gives CASSMLGPGYTF.

The chain joins TRBV25-1 to TRBJ1-6; 7 bases fit TRBD1. The CDR3 loop spans 14 amino acids. Germline V gene sequence: CDR1 MGHDK, CDR2 SYGVNS. V dropped 2 bases and J dropped 7; count of bases not matched to a gene: 2. The CDR3 sequence: CASSEVGQNSPLHF. CDR3 nucleotides: TGTGCCAGCAGTGAAGTGGGACAGAATTCACCCCTCCACTTT.

This chain connects TRBV9 to TRBJ1-3; no firm D call. V was pared by 4 bases and J by 2 bases, with 13 bases between. Germline CDR1 is SGDLS and CDR2 is YYNGEE. The CDR3 sequence is 15 residues long. The CDR3 nucleotides read TGTGCCAGCAGCCCCGACTCTCTGGCTGGAAACACCATATATTTT. Translation: CASSPDSLAGNTIYF. Filled out from reference TRBV9 and TRBJ1-3, the complete variable domain reads DSGVTQTPKHLITATGQRVTLRCSPRSGDLSVYWYQQSLDQGLQFLIQYYNGEERAKGNILERFSAQQFPDLHSELNLSSLELGDSALYFCASSPDSLAGNTIYFGEGSWLTVV.

This rearrangement joins TRBV30 to TRBJ2-5; 8 positions agree with TRBD2. The germline V gene has CDR1 GTSNPN and CDR2 SVGIG (reference sequence). Germline trimming cut 6 bases from V and 5 bases from J; bases unmatched to any gene: 5. CDR3 length equals 12 residues. CDR3 DNA sequence: TGTGCCTGTAAAGCGGGGGTGGAGACCCAGTACTTC. Translating gives CACKAGVETQYF. The variable domain in full, completed from reference TRBV30 and TRBJ2-5, reads SQTIHQWPATLVQPVGSPLSLECTVEGTSNPNLYWYRQAAGRGLQLLFYSVGIGQISSEVPQNLSASRPQDRQFILSSKKLLLSDSGFYLCACKAGVETQYFGPGTRLLVL.

This clone was counted between two and nine times. The junction does not match germline at one end; this may be a read error. The V call is TRBV5-1, the J call TRBJ1-1, with D possibly being TRBD1 (5 bases). Germline V gene sequence: CDR1 SGHRS, CDR2 YFSETQ. This CDR3 contains 14 residues. CDR3 coding DNA: TGCGCCAGCAGCTTGGCCGGGGGGAACGCTGAAGCTTTCTTT. This encodes CASSLAGGNAEAFF.

This rearrangement joins TRBV5-6 to TRBJ1-2; D uncertain. The V gene lost 2 bases and the J gene lost 3 bases, with 8 bases spanning the gap. The length of the CDR3 is 13 residues. Germline values: CDR1 SGHDT, CDR2 YYEEEE. CDR3 sequence: CASSLSGDYGYTF. CDR3 coding DNA: TGTGCCAGCAGCTTATCGGGAGACTATGGCTACACCTTC.

The chain recombines TRBV27 with TRBJ2-1, with TRBD2 matching 11 bases. Germline CDR1 reads MNHEY; CDR2 reads SMNVEV (reference sequence). With 7 bases clipped from V and 9 bases from J, the junction kept 8 bases outside the gene matches. The CDR3 length is 14 residues. The CDR3 is CASTTSGTSVEQFF. CDR3 sequence (DNA): TGTGCCAGCACGACTAGCGGGACTTCTGTTGAGCAGTTCTTC.

This clone was observed a few times. V and J are TRBV5-6 and TRBJ1-1; D is ambiguous. The CDR3 extends over 13 amino acids. V gave up 0 bases and J gave up 8 bases, with 11 bases separating them. CDR1 SGHDT and CDR2 YYEEEE come from the germline V gene. The CDR3 DNA sequence: TGTGCCAGCAGCTTGGTAGGCGGAGCCGAAGCTTTCTTT. It codes for CASSLVGGAEAFF. Complete variable domain (other parts from reference TRBV5-6 and TRBJ1-1): DAGVTQSPTHLIKTRGQQVTLRCSPKSGHDTVSWYQQALGQGPQFIFQYYEEEERQRGNFPDRFSGHQFPNYSSELNVNALLLGDSALYLCASSLVGGAEAFFGQGTRLTVV.

Turning to this clone: Other DNA sequences in the sample encode the same CDR3. The CDR3 DNA reads TGTGCCAGTAGTCCACAGGGTACAACTAATGAAAAACTGTTTTTT. It specifies CASSPQGTTNEKLFF. V is TRBV19 and J is TRBJ1-4; D perhaps matches TRBD1 (6 bases). Germline V lookup: CDR1 LNHDA, CDR2 SQIVND (reference sequence). The V end was cut by 5 bases, the J end by 0 bases, with 10 bases between. The CDR3 spans 15 residues. Using reference TRBV19 and TRBJ1-4 for the parts outside the CDR3, the full variable domain is DGGITQSPKYLFRKEGQNVTLSCEQNLNHDAMYWYRQDPGQGLRLIYYSQIVNDFQKGDIAEGYSVSREKKESFPLTVTSAQKNPTAFYLCASSPQGTTNEKLFFGSGTQLSVL.

The sample holds one count of this clone. V is TRBV10-2 and J is TRBJ2-3; 12 bases are a match to TRBD2. The CDR3 sequence is 16 residues long. Trimming at V came to 3 bases and at J to 2 bases, leaving 3 bases not matched to a gene. Germline assignment: CDR1 WSHSY and CDR2 SAAADI. The CDR3 region has the DNA TGCGCCAGCAGTGACCTAGCGGGGGGGCTCACAGATACGCAGTATTTT. Protein sequence: CASSDLAGGLTDTQYF.

The V call is TRBV5-1, the J call TRBJ1-1; D is undetermined. From germline, CDR1 is SGHRS and CDR2 YFSETQ. The CDR3 runs to 14 residues. V was clipped by 4 bases and J by 4 bases, with 14 bases between them. The CDR3 DNA reads as TGCGCCAGCAGCCGAACTCCCGGGAGCACTGAAGCTTTCTTT. Protein sequence: CASSRTPGSTEAFF.

The V call is TRBV6-5, the J call TRBJ2-7, with TRBD1 as a possible D gene (5 bases). The CDR3 extends over 14 amino acids. The V gene lost 6 bases and the J gene lost 0 bases, with 12 bases spanning the gap. Per the germline V gene, CDR1 is MNHEY and CDR2 is SVGAGI. In nucleotides, the CDR3 is TGTGCCAGCAGACGCAGGGTGATCTCCTACGAGCAGTACTTC. Its protein is CASRRRVISYEQYF.

The chain joins TRBV24-1 to TRBJ2-3, with unresolved D. CDR3 length: 13 amino acids. Germline V gene lookup returns CDR1 KGHDR and CDR2 SFDVKD. Trimming pared 7 bases from V and 2 bases from J, leaving 9 bases between. The CDR3 coding sequence is TGTGCCACCAGGGCCAGGTTCACAGATACGCAGTATTTT. Its protein product is CATRARFTDTQYF.

The V and J genes are TRBV29-1 and TRBJ1-1; D is unclear. V gave up 4 bases and J gave up 0 bases, with 12 bases separating them. This CDR3 has 14 residues. Germline V gene data show CDR1 as SQVTM and CDR2 as ANQGSEA. The CDR3 region is CSVVVLALNTEAFF. The DNA of the CDR3 is TGCAGCGTTGTAGTGCTAGCATTGAACACTGAAGCTTTCTTT.

The V gene is TRBV3-1 (or the pseudogene TRBV3-2), the J gene TRBJ1-2; D remains unclear. The germline V gene has CDR1 LGHDT and CDR2 YNNKEL (reference sequence). This CDR3 spans 22 amino acids. V dropped 0 bases and J dropped 4 bases, with 33 bases sitting between them. The CDR3 region has the DNA TGTGCCAGCAGCCAAGAAGTCGCGGGTCGGGGTCGCGCCGTGGTTGTCGGCTATGGCTACACCTTC. This codes for CASSQEVAGRGRAVVVGYGYTF.

This chain joins TRBV10-3 and TRBJ2-7; D uncertain. V was clipped by 5 bases and J by 2 bases, with 7 bases between them. The CDR3 has 12 amino acids. Germline lookup yields CDR1 ENHRY and CDR2 SYGVKD. CDR3 in amino acids: CAISTTTYEQYF. DNA of the CDR3: TGTGCCATCAGTACTACCACCTACGAGCAGTACTTC.

The V call is TRBV7-3, the J call TRBJ1-3; TRBD1 matches at 9 bases. Germline-derived CDR1 and CDR2 are SGHTA and FQGTGA. Losses at the gene ends were 3 bases for V and 4 bases for J; bases not matched to a gene: 4. The CDR3 covers 15 residues. CDR3 in amino acids: CASSFGQGSGNTIYF. The CDR3 region has the DNA TGTGCCAGCAGCTTCGGACAGGGGTCAGGAAACACCATATATTTT.

The chain links TRBV6-2 or TRBV6-3 to TRBJ2-7; the D gene is possibly TRBD2 (6 bases). V was cut by 0 bases and J by 3 bases, with 21 bases left in between. CDR1 is MNHEY and CDR2 is SVGEGT in the germline V gene. The CDR3 spans 18 residues. The CDR3 is CASSYSRGSLEYSYEQYF. The DNA for the CDR3 is TGTGCCAGCAGTTACTCACGGGGGTCTCTCGAATATAGCTACGAGCAGTACTTC.

Comments on this clone: It is unclear where the CDR3 begins or ends on the DNA, so no DNA is shown, and the CDR3 is as TCRdb lists it. The genes are TRBV23-1 and TRBJ2-3; no check of the table's D call, TRBD1, against the DNA was made. TRBV23-1 is sorted into the ORF group, with uncertain function. The CDR3 contains 19 residues when both ends are counted. This CDR3 is CANSWYLCRTGAISDTQYF.

The chain links TRBV18 to TRBJ2-1; weak D call: TRBD2 (5 bases). V gave up 1 base and J gave up 6 bases, with 19 bases separating them. CDR1 KGHSH and CDR2 LQKENI come from the germline V gene. The CDR3 extends over 17 amino acids. In DNA form, the CDR3 reads TGTGCCAGCTCACCACTTAACCGGGGTCAGGTTGGCAATGAGCAGTTCTTC. Amino acids: CASSPLNRGQVGNEQFF.